The clone carrying this TCR beta chain came up many times. No antigen is known for it. This record comes from a study of identical twins. Whole-study results and caveats: Among out-of-frame alpha sequences shared by twins, low generation probability occurred in excess. With monozygotic twins, out-of-frame TCR alpha sharing exceeded what models estimated. Conclusions relied on cross-sectional statistical analysis, not following the same donors.

One entry per CDR3 protein, called by TCRdb with MiXCR from the 5' RACE reads. The sample consists of roughly 1.6 million distinct CDR3 sequences, about 30% of them appearing once. V lost 4 bases, J lost 0 bases, and 6 bases lay in between. The CDR3 contains 14 residues. Germline lookup yields CDR1 LGHNA and CDR2 YNFKEQ. This chain joins TRBV4-2 and TRBJ1-4; tentatively, D is TRBD1 (5 bases). This clonotype originated in a newborn girl in good health. The sample taken for sequencing was cord blood. CDR3 amino acids: CASSPGPTNEKLFF. CDR3 nucleotide sequence: TGTGCCAGCAGCCCGGGGCCAACTAATGAAAAACTGTTTTTT.